The text below deals with one T cell receptor (beta chain). The data stem from a study of blood T cell repertoires in COVID-19. Study as a whole: Material from acute and convalescent COVID-19 was sourced from the United States, Italy and Spain. Sample material is recorded as cDNA or gDNA derived from T cells, B-cell-depleted T cells, or PBMCs.

Germline CDR1 reads MNHEY; CDR2 reads SVGAGI. The CDR3 loop spans 14 amino acids. V lost 2 bases, J lost 5 bases, and 10 bases lay in between. Source study methods: By means of reference gene primer amplification, nucleated cell counts were estimated. Measured with immunoSEQ multiplex PCR; TCRdb has only the in-frame clones, and not every one. That table furnishes V, J and clone size, whereas the DNA furnished D and trimming. Of about 50,000 clones in the sample, approximately 90% were seen once. The genes are TRBV6-5 and TRBJ2-1; D is possibly TRBD1 (6 bases). Sequenced material: peripheral blood. The source of this sequence is a human donor in a cohort sampled during active COVID-19. CDR3 sequence: CASSYPGQNNEQFF. The CDR3 DNA follows: TGTGCCAGCAGTTACCCAGGACAGAACAATGAGCAGTTCTTC.